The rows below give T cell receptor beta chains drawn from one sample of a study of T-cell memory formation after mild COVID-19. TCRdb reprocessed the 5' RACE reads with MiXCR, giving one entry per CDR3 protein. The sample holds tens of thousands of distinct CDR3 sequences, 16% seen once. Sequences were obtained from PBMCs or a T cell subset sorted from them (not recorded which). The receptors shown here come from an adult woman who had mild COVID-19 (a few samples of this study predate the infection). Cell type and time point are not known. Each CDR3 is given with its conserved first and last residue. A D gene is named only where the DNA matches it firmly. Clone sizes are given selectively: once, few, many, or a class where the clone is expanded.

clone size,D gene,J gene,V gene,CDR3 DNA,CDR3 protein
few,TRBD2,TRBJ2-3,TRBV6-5,TGTGCCAGCAGCTACGGAACGGGGGGATCTAGCACAGATACGCAGTATTTT,CASSYGTGGSSTDTQYF
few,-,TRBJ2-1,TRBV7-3,TGTGCCAGCAGCTTAGCCGGGAGCCCTTACAATGAGCAGTTCTTC,CASSLAGSPYNEQFF
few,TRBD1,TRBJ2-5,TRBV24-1,TGTGCCACCAGTGATTTCGGGACAGGGGTGCGAGAGACCCAGTACTTC,CATSDFGTGVRETQYF
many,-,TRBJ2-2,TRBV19,TGTGCCAGTAGTATTTCGCGGAACACCGGGGAGCTGTTTTTT,CASSISRNTGELFF
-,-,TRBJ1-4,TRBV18,TGTGCCAGCTCACCGAGGACAGATAATGAAAAACTGTTTTTT,CASSPRTDNEKLFF
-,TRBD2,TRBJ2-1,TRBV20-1,TGCAGTGCTAGCCCGGCGGGAGCTTCCTACAATGAGCAGTTCTTC,CSASPAGASYNEQFF
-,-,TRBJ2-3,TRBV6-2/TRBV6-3,TGTGCCAGCAGCCTCGGACACTTCACAGATACGCAGTATTTT,CASSLGHFTDTQYF
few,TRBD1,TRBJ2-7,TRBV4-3,TGCGCCAGCAGCCACAGCAGGGGGTACGAGCAGTACTTC,CASSHSRGYEQYF
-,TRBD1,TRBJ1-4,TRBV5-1,TGCGCCAGCAGCTTGGTCGGGACAGGCGGGGAAAAACTGTTTTTT,CASSLVGTGGEKLFF
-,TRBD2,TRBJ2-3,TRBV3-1,TGTGCCAGCAGCCAAGGATGGGGGGGACGCACAGATACGCAGTATTTT,CASSQGWGGRTDTQYF
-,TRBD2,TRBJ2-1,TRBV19,TGTGCCAGTAGTATTCCTAGCGGGGCCTACAATGAGCAGTTCTTC,CASSIPSGAYNEQFF
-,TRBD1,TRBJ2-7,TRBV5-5,TGTGCCAGCAGCTCCCCGACAGGGGACGACTCCTACGAGCAGTACTTC,CASSSPTGDDSYEQYF
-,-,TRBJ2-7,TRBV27,TGTGCCAGCAGCCGGACAGCAGGCGAGCAGTACTTC,CASSRTAGEQYF
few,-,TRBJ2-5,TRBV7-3,TGTGCCAGCAGCTTAGTGGGTAGCTCGGAGACCCAGTACTTC,CASSLVGSSETQYF
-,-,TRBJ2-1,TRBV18,TGTGCCAGCGACGGGAGCTCCTACAATGAGCAGTTCTTC,CASDGSSYNEQFF
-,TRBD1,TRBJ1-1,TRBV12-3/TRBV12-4,TGTGCCAGCCAGGGGGCTTTGATTTGGGGCACTGAAGCTTTCTTT,CASQGALIWGTEAFF
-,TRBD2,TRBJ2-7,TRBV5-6,TGTGCCAGCAGCTTGGGACTAGCGGGGACGAAATCCTACGAGCAGTACTTC,CASSLGLAGTKSYEQYF
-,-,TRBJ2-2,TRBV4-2,TGTGCCAGCAGCGCCCCTGGTTTCGTGGGCACCGGGGAGCTGTTTTTT,CASSAPGFVGTGELFF
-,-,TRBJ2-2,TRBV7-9,TGTGCCAGCGTACCGAGTCAGGTTCTAATCCCCGGGGAGCTGTTTTTT,CASVPSQVLIPGELFF
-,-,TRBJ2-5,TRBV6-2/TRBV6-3,TGTGCCAGCAGCGAGTGGGACGGTGAGACCCAGTACTTC,CASSEWDGETQYF
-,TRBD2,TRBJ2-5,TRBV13,TGTGCCAGCAGCTCACCGACTAGCGGGAGGAAAGAGACCCAGTACTTC,CASSSPTSGRKETQYF
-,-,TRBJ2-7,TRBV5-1,TGCGCCAGCAGCTCGGGGACCCTCTCCTACGAGCAGTACTTC,CASSSGTLSYEQYF
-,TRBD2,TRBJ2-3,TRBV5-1,TGCGCCAGCAGCCAAGGGACTAGCGGCACAGATACGCAGTATTTT,CASSQGTSGTDTQYF
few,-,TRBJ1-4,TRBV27,TGTGCCAGCAGTCCACAAGAAGGGGAAGATGAAAAACTGTTTTTT,CASSPQEGEDEKLFF
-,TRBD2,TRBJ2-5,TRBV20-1,TGCAGTGCTAGAACAGAGTTACTAGCGGACACCCAAGAGACCCAGTACTTC,CSARTELLADTQETQYF
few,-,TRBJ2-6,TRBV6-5,TGTGCCAGCACCGGGGCTGGGGCCAACGTCCTGACTTTC,CASTGAGANVLTF
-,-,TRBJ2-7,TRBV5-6,TGTGCCAGCAGCTTGACATCCCAGCAGAAATACGAGCAGTACTTC,CASSLTSQQKYEQYF
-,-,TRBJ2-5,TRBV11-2,TGTGCCAGCAGCCCCACCCCCGCTGGCGGCCAGGAGACCCAGTACTTC,CASSPTPAGGQETQYF
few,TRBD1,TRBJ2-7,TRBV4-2,TGTGCCAGCAGCCAAGAGGACAGGGGGTCCGACGAGCAGTACTTC,CASSQEDRGSDEQYF
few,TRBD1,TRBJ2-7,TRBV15,TGTGCCACCAGCAGAGTAGGGACAGGGGGCCTGGGCGAGCAGTACTTC,CATSRVGTGGLGEQYF
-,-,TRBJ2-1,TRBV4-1,TGCGCCAGCAGCCAAGATCTACCGGGCGAGCAGTTCTTC,CASSQDLPGEQFF
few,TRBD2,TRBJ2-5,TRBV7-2,TGTGCCAGCAGCTTAAAGTACCGGACTAGCAGTCGAGAGACCCAGTACTTC,CASSLKYRTSSRETQYF
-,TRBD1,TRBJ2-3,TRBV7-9,TGTGCCAGCAGCCCCCGGACAGGGTCTTACACAGATACGCAGTATTTT,CASSPRTGSYTDTQYF